The clone carrying this TCR beta chain was seen a single time. These data come from a study of blood T cell repertoires in COVID-19. Across the whole study: Nucleic acid was either cDNA or gDNA, and it came from T cells, B-cell-depleted T cells, or PBMCs.

As processed by the authors: Reference gene primer amplification in the assay estimated nucleated cell counts. The repertoire was sequenced with immunoSEQ multiplex PCR; TCRdb's copy has only in-frame clones and lacks some. That table gives V, J and clone size, and the DNA gave D and trimming. The sample has about 230,000 clones, 70% to 90% seen once. Germline-derived CDR1 and CDR2 are SGHTA and FQGNSA. V lost 0 bases and J 2 bases, leaving 14 bases between the germline ends. CDR3 size: 17 residues. Participants reported their clinical history, and cohort assignment relied on those reports. This rearrangement joins TRBV7-2 to TRBJ1-5; D uncertain. The sequencing input was PBMCs or T cells enriched from blood (not recorded which). This sequence originates from a woman between 45 and 60 years old in a cohort exposed to, infected with or recovered from COVID-19 (not recorded which). This CDR3 is CASSLAGGRRGNQPQHF. The CDR3 nucleotides are TGTGCCAGCAGCTTAGCCGGCGGGAGGAGGGGCAATCAGCCCCAGCATTTT.